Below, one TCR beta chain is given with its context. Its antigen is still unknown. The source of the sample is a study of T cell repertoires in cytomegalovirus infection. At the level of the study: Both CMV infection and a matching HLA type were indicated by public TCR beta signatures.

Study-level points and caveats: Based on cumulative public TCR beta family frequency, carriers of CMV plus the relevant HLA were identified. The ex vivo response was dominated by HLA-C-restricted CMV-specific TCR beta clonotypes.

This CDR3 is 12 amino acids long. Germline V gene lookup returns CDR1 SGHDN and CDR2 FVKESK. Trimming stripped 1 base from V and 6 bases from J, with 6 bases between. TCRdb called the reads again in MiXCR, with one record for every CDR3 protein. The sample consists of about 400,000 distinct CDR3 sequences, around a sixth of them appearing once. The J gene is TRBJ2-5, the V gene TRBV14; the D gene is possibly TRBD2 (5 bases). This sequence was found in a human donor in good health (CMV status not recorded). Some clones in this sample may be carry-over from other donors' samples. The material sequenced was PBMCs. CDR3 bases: TGTGCCAGCAGCCAAGCGGGAAAGACCCAGTACTTC. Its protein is CASSQAGKTQYF. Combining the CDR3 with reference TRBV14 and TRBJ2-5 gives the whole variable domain EAGVTQFPSHSVIEKGQTVTLRCDPISGHDNLYWYRRVMGKEIKFLLHFVKESKQDESGMPNNRFLAERTGGTYSTLKVQPAELEDSGVYFCASSQAGKTQYFGPGTRLLVL.